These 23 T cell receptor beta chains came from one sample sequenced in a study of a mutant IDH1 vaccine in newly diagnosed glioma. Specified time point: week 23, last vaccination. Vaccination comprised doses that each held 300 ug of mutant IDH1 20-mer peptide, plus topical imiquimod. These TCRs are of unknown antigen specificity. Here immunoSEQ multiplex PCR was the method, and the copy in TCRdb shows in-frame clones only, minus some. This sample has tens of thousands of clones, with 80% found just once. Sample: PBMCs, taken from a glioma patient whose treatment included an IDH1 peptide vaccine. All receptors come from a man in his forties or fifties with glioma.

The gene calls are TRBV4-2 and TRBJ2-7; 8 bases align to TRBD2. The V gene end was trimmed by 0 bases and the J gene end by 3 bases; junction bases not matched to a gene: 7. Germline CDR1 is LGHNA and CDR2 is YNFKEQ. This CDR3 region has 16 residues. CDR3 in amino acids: CASSQDLSGGIYEQYF. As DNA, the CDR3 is TGTGCCAGCAGCCAAGATCTGAGCGGGGGCATCTACGAGCAGTACTTC.

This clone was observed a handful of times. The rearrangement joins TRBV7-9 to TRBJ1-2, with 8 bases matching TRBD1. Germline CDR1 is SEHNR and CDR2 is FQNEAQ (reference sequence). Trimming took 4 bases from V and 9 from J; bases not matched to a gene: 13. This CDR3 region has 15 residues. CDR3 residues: CASSSPIGQGGSYTF. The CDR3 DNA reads TGTGCCAGCAGCTCCCCCATCGGACAGGGCGGTAGCTACACCTTC.

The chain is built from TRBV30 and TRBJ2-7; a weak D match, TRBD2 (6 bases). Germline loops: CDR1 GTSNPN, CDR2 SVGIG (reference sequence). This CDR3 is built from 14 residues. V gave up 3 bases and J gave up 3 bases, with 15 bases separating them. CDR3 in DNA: TGTGCCTGGAGAAAGAGGGGAGGCCTCTACGAGCAGTACTTC. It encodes CAWRKRGGLYEQYF. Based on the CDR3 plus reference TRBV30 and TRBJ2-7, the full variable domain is SQTIHQWPATLVQPVGSPLSLECTVEGTSNPNLYWYRQAAGRGLQLLFYSVGIGQISSEVPQNLSASRPQDRQFILSSKKLLLSDSGFYLCAWRKRGGLYEQYFGPGTRLTVT.

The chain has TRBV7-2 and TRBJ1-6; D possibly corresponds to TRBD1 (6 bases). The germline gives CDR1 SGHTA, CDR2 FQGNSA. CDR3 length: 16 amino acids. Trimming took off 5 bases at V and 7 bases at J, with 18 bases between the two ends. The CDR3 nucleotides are TGTGCCAGCAGCCTCATGCAGGGGCGGAAGAATTCACCCCTCCACTTT. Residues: CASSLMQGRKNSPLHF.

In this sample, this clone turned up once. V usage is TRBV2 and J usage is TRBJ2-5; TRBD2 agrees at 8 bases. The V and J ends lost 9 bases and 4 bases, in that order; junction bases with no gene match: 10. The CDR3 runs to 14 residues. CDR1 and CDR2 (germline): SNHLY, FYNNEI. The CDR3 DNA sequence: TGTGCCAGGCCGGGACTAGTGGGCTCAGAGACCCAGTACTTC. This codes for CARPGLVGSETQYF.

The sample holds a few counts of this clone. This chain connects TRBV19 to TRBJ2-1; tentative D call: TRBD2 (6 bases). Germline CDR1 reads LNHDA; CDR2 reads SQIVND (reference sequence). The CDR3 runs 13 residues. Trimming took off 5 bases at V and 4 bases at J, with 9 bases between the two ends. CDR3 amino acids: CASSSGLYNEQFF. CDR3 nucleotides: TGTGCCAGTAGTTCGGGACTTTACAATGAGCAGTTCTTC.

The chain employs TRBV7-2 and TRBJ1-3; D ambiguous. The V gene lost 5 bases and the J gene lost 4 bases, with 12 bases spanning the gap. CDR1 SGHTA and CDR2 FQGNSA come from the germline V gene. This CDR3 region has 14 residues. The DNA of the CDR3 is TGTGCCAGCAGCCTTATGGCTTCCGGAAACACCATATATTTT. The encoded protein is CASSLMASGNTIYF.

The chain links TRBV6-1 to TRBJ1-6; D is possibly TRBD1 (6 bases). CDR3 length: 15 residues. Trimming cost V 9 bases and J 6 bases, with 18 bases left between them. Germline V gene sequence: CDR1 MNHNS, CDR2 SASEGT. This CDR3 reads CASLEGGRGNSPLHF. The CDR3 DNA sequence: TGTGCCAGTTTAGAGGGGGGCCGGGGTAATTCACCCCTCCACTTT.

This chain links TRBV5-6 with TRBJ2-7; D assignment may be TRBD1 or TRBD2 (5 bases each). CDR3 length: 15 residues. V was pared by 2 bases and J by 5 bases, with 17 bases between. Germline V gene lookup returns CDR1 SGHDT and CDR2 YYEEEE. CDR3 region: CASSFWDGADHEQYF. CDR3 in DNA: TGTGCCAGCAGCTTCTGGGACGGCGCGGACCACGAGCAGTACTTC.

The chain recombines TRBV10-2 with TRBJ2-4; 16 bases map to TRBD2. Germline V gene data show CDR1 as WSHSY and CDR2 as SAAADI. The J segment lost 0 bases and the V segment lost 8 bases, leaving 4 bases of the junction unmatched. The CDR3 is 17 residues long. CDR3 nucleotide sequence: TGCGCCAGCTCCGGGACTAGCGGGGGGGTAGCCAAAAACATTCAGTACTTC. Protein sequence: CASSGTSGGVAKNIQYF.

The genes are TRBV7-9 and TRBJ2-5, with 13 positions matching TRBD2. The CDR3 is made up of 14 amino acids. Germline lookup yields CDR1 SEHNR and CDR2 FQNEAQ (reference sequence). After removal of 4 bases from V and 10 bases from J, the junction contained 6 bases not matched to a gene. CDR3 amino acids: CASSSGTSGVGQYF. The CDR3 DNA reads TGTGCCAGCAGCTCGGGGACTAGCGGGGTGGGCCAGTACTTC. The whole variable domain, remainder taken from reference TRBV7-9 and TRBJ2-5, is DTGVSQNPRHKITKRGQNVTFRCDPISEHNRLYWYRQTLGQGPEFLTYFQNEAQLEKSRLLSDRFSAERPKGSFSTLEIQRTEQGDSAMYLCASSSGTSGVGQYFGPGTRLLVL.

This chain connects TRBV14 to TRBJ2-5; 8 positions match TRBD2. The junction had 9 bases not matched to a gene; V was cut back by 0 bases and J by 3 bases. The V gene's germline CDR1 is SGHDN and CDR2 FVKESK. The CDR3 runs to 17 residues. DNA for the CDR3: TGTGCCAGCAGCCAAGACCGACTAAGCGGGGGAAAAGAGACCCAGTACTTC. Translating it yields CASSQDRLSGGKETQYF.

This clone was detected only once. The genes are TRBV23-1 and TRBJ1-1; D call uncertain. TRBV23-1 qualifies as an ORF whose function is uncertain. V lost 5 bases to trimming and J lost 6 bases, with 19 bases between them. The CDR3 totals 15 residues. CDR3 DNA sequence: TGCGCCAGCAGTGGAAGGTCTCAGAGGCTCTCTGAAGCTTTCTTT. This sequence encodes CASSGRSQRLSEAFF.

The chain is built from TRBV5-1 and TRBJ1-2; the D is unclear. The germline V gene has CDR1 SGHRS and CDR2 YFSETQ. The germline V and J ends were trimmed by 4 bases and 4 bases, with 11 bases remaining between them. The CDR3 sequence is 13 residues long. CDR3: CASSQDGLYGYTF. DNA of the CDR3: TGCGCCAGCAGCCAGGACGGACTCTATGGCTACACCTTC.

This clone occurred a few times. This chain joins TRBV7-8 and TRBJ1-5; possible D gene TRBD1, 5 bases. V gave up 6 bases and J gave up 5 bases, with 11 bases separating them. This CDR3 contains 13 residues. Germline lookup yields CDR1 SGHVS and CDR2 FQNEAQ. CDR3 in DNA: TGTGCCAGCAGTCTTCAGGGAGATCAGCCCCAGCATTTT. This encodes CASSLQGDQPQHF.

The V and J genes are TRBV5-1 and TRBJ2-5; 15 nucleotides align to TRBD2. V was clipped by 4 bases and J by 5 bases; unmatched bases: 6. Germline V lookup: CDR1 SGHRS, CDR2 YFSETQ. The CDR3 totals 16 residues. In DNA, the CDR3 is TGCGCCAGCAGCCAGGGACTAGCGGGGGGCGTGGAGACCCAGTACTTC. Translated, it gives CASSQGLAGGVETQYF.

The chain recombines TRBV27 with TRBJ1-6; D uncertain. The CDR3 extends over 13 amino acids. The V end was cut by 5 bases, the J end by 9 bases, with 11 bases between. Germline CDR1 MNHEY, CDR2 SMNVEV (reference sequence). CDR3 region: CASSPNRFSPLHF. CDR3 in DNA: TGTGCCAGCAGTCCAAATCGGTTTTCACCCCTCCACTTT.

This chain's CDR3 is CASSLANPAGELFF. CDR3 coding DNA: TGTGCCAGCAGCTTAGCCAATCCTGCAGGGGAGCTGTTTTTT. The V call is TRBV7-9, the J call TRBJ2-2; no definite D call. CDR1 and CDR2 (germline): SEHNR, FQNEAQ (reference sequence). The CDR3 loop spans 14 amino acids. Deletions cut 0 bases from V and 8 bases from J, with 10 bases between. The complete variable domain, with remaining parts taken from reference TRBV7-9 and TRBJ2-2, reads DTGVSQNPRHKITKRGQNVTFRCDPISEHNRLYWYRQTLGQGPEFLTYFQNEAQLEKSRLLSDRFSAERPKGSFSTLEIQRTEQGDSAMYLCASSLANPAGELFFGEGSRLTVL.

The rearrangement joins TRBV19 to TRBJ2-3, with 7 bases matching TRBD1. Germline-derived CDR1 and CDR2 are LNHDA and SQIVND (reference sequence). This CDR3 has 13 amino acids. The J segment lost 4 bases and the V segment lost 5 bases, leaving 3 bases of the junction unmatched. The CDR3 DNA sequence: TGTGCCAGTAGTGTACAGGGGTCAGATACGCAGTATTTT. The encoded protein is CASSVQGSDTQYF.

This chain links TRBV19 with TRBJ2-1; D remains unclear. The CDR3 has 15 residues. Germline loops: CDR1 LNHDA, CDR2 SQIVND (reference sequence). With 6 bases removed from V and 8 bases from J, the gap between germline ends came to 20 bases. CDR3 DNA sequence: TGTGCCAGTAGCCCGACTTTGACTTCCTTCTATGAGCAGTTCTTC. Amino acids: CASSPTLTSFYEQFF. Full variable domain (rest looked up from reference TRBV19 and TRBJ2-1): DGGITQSPKYLFRKEGQNVTLSCEQNLNHDAMYWYRQDPGQGLRLIYYSQIVNDFQKGDIAEGYSVSREKKESFPLTVTSAQKNPTAFYLCASSPTLTSFYEQFFGPGTRLTVL.

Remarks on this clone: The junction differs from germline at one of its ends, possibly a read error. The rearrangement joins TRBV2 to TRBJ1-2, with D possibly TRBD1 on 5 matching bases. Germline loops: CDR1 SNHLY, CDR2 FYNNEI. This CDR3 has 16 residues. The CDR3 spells CASIEDQGLMDYGYTF. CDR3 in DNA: TGTGCCAGCATTGAAGACCAGGGCCTTATGGACTATGGCTACACCTTC.

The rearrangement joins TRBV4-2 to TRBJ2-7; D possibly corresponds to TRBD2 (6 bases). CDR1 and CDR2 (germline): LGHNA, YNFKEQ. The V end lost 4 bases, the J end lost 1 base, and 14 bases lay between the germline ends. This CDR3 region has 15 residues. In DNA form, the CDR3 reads TGTGCCAGCAGCCCTCGGGACTCGGCTTCCTACGAGCAGTACTTC. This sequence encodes CASSPRDSASYEQYF.

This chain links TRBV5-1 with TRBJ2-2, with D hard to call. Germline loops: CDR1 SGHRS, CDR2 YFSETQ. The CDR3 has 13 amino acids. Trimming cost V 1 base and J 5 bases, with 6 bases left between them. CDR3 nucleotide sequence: TGCGCCAGCAGCTTGATGGATACCGGGGAGCTGTTTTTT. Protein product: CASSLMDTGELFF. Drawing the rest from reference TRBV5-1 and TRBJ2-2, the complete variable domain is KAGVTQTPRYLIKTRGQQVTLSCSPISGHRSVSWYQQTPGQGLQFLFEYFSETQRNKGNFPGRFSGRQFSNSRSEMNVSTLELGDSALYLCASSLMDTGELFFGEGSRLTVL.